The 22 T cell receptor beta chains below were found in one sample sequenced in a study of neurological immune-mediated disorders. TCRdb re-called the 5' RACE reads through MiXCR, storing one row per CDR3 protein. The sample has 50,000 or so distinct CDR3 sequences; over 3% are singletons. What was sequenced was PBMCs. The receptors here all came from a man aged 40-50 years with multiple sclerosis.

This clonotype was seen only a few times. A single base separates this from a much larger clone, so it may be a read error. The V gene is TRBV7-2, the J gene TRBJ1-1, with D perhaps matching TRBD1 (6 bases). This CDR3 has 13 residues. V was trimmed by 4 bases and J by 5 bases, leaving 11 bases between them. The germline CDR1 and CDR2 sequences are SGHTA and FQGNSA. CDR3 nucleotide sequence: TGTGCCAGCAGCTCCACAGGGAGGACTGAAGCTTTCTTT. Protein sequence: CASSSTGRTEAFF. Looking up the rest from reference TRBV7-2 and TRBJ1-1 gives the full variable domain: GAGVSQSPSNKVTEKGKDVELRCDPISGHTALYWYRQSLGQGLEFLIYFQGNSAPDKSGLPSDRFSAERTGGSVSTLTIQRTQQEDSAVYLCASSSTGRTEAFFGQGTRLTVV.

This clonotype has at least ten counts. The V and J genes are TRBV7-9 and TRBJ2-7; 7 bases map to TRBD1. Germline V gene sequence: CDR1 SEHNR, CDR2 FQNEAQ (reference sequence). The V gene end was trimmed by 5 bases and the J gene end by 4 bases; junction bases not matched to a gene: 17. There are 17 residues in the CDR3. This CDR3 reads CASSPPWAGQVNYEQYF. CDR3 sequence (DNA): TGTGCCAGCAGCCCTCCTTGGGCAGGACAGGTTAATTACGAGCAGTACTTC.

This clonotype was seen ten or more times. This CDR3 is CASSALGQGGDSPLHF. The CDR3 DNA is TGTGCCAGCAGCGCGCTCGGACAGGGCGGGGATTCACCCCTCCACTTT. The V gene is TRBV9, the J gene TRBJ1-6, with TRBD1 identical over 8 bases. The CDR3 runs 16 residues. Germline V gives CDR1 SGDLS, CDR2 YYNGEE. The ends lost 3 bases at V and 8 bases at J; junction bases unmatched: 10.

This clonotype was observed many times. The genes are TRBV28 and TRBJ1-1; the D is unclear. Germline V gene sequence: CDR1 MDHEN, CDR2 SYDVKM. The V gene lost 7 bases and the J gene lost 3 bases, with 15 bases spanning the gap. The CDR3 contains 14 residues. CDR3 sequence: CASIMRRTDTEAFF. CDR3 DNA sequence: TGTGCCAGCATCATGCGTCGTACGGACACTGAAGCTTTCTTT.

This clonotype was observed at least ten times. The chain uses TRBV7-9 and TRBJ2-5, with 10 bases matching TRBD2. CDR3 length: 16 amino acids. The ends lost 3 bases at V and 0 bases at J; junction bases unmatched: 4. Per germline, CDR1 SEHNR and CDR2 FQNEAQ (reference sequence). Here the CDR3 DNA reads TGTGCCAGCAGCTTTCCTAGCGGGGGATACCAAGAGACCCAGTACTTC. Amino acid sequence: CASSFPSGGYQETQYF.

The chain recombines TRBV25-1 with TRBJ2-7; D is unresolved. CDR1 and CDR2 (germline): MGHDK, SYGVNS. Trimming stripped 9 bases from V and 3 bases from J, with 6 bases between. The CDR3 extends over 10 amino acids. Written as DNA, the CDR3 is TGTGCCAGTAAGGACTACGAGCAGTACTTC. It codes for CASKDYEQYF.

This clonotype was seen more than once but under ten times. This sequence may be a read error, since a much larger clone differs from it by one base. The chain combines TRBV10-3 with TRBJ1-3; D unclear. Germline V lookup: CDR1 ENHRY, CDR2 SYGVKD. This CDR3 has 11 residues. This CDR3 is CAIGPGKTIYF. As DNA, the CDR3 is TGTGCCATCGGACCTGGAAAAACCATATATTTT.

This clonotype has at least ten counts. The chain has TRBV5-5 and TRBJ1-2; possibly TRBD1 for D (6 bases). CDR3 size: 15 residues. The germline CDR1 and CDR2 sequences are SGHKS and YYEKEE (reference sequence). Trimming shortened V by 0 bases and J by 3 bases, and 12 bases separated the two germline ends. The chain's CDR3 is CASSLAQGRDYGYTF. CDR3 sequence (DNA): TGTGCCAGCAGCTTGGCGCAGGGGCGCGACTATGGCTACACCTTC.

This clonotype was observed at least ten times. The V call is TRBV20-1, the J call TRBJ1-5, with D possibly being TRBD1 (5 bases). V was shortened by 3 bases and J by 2 bases, with 20 bases between the two germline ends. The CDR3 covers 17 residues. Germline CDR1 reads DFQATT; CDR2 reads SNEGSKA (reference sequence). Here the CDR3 DNA reads TGCAGTGCTAGGAGGGGCTTTGGGGGGGGTGGCAATCAGCCCCAGCATTTT. Its translation is CSARRGFGGGGNQPQHF.

In this sample, this clonotype turned up many times. This chain joins TRBV30 and TRBJ1-1; no clear D gene. The CDR3 totals 11 residues. Germline V gene lookup returns CDR1 GTSNPN and CDR2 SVGIG (reference sequence). Trimming removed 2 bases from V and 10 bases from J, with 11 bases in between. CDR3 protein: CAWSYSRVAFF. CDR3 bases: TGTGCCTGGAGTTATTCCCGGGTAGCTTTCTTT.

At least ten counts were recorded for this clonotype. The V call is TRBV6-1, the J call TRBJ2-5, with D unclear. The germline CDR1 and CDR2 sequences are MNHNS and SASEGT. There are 13 residues in the CDR3. Trimming took off 9 bases at V and 4 bases at J, with 15 bases between the two ends. CDR3 amino acids: CASSEGLGETQYF. CDR3 coding DNA: TGTGCCAGTTCGGAAGGGCTGGGAGAGACCCAGTACTTC.

This clonotype was observed a few times. The junction and the germline gene differ at one end; a read error may be behind it. V is TRBV5-1 and J is TRBJ1-5, with D possibly TRBD1 on 5 matching bases. There are 15 residues in the CDR3. The germline CDR1 and CDR2 sequences are SGHRS and YFSETQ. The CDR3 nucleotides are TGCGCCAGCAGCCCAAGCGGGGGTGGAGGTCAGCCCCAGAATTTT. Residues: CASSPSGGGGQPQNF.

This clonotype showed up many times. The chain employs TRBV10-3 and TRBJ2-1; D ambiguous. The CDR3 has 15 residues. Germline V gene data show CDR1 as ENHRY and CDR2 as SYGVKD. The V end lost 4 bases, the J end lost 5 bases, and 15 bases lay between the germline ends. The DNA for the CDR3 is TGTGCCATCAGTGCCCTTCAAGGCACTGACAATGAGCAGTTCTTC. Amino acids: CAISALQGTDNEQFF.

This clonotype was seen ten or more times. The chain recombines TRBV10-3 with TRBJ2-1; the match to TRBD2 covers 8 bases. The V segment lost 7 bases and the J segment 10 bases; nucleotides outside the gene matches: 12. Germline CDR1 ENHRY, CDR2 SYGVKD. The CDR3 consists of 14 residues. This CDR3 is CAIMGLDSAMEQFF. In nucleotides, the CDR3 is TGTGCCATCATGGGACTAGACTCTGCTATGGAGCAGTTCTTC.

Many counts were recorded for this clonotype. This sequence joins TRBV20-1 and TRBJ2-2; D gene ambiguous. V lost 4 bases, J lost 5 bases, and 14 bases lay in between. Per germline, CDR1 DFQATT and CDR2 SNEGSKA (reference sequence). This CDR3 region has 14 residues. In DNA, the CDR3 is TGCAGTGCTATTCCTGCCGCGATGACCGGGGAGCTGTTTTTT. This codes for CSAIPAAMTGELFF.

Comments on this clonotype: The final CDR3 position lacks the conserved phenylalanine or tryptophan, pointing to a likely read error. The CDR3 here is CSARERGSYNEQFN. The CDR3 DNA reads as TGCAGTGCTAGAGAACGGGGCTCCTACAATGAGCAGTTCAAC. The chain is built from TRBV20-1 and TRBJ2-1; a weak D match, TRBD2 (5 bases). The V end was cut by 0 bases, the J end by 0 bases, with 6 bases between. The CDR3 has 14 residues. Germline CDR1 DFQATT, CDR2 SNEGSKA (reference sequence).

This clonotype was observed many times. The V gene is TRBV6-5, the J gene TRBJ1-2; no reliable D call. Trimming took 7 bases from V and 8 from J, leaving 17 bases between them. The CDR3 length is 13 residues. Germline lookup yields CDR1 MNHEY and CDR2 SVGAGI. The CDR3 nucleotides read TGTGCCAGCAACCCAACAGTGGAGGGAGGCTACACCTTC. Translation: CASNPTVEGGYTF.

This clonotype was recorded at least ten times. This chain connects TRBV12-3 or TRBV12-4 to TRBJ2-5; D call uncertain. The CDR3 consists of 14 residues. V shed 5 bases and J shed 5 bases, with 15 bases lying between them. CDR3 region: CASSRVAAWETQYF. The CDR3 coding sequence is TGTGCCAGCAGTAGGGTGGCGGCTTGGGAGACCCAGTACTTC.

This clonotype was observed at least ten times. This rearrangement joins TRBV3-1 to TRBJ1-1, with 7 bases identical to TRBD1. The V and J ends lost 4 bases and 0 bases, in that order; junction bases with no gene match: 5. CDR3 length: 15 residues. CDR1 and CDR2 from the germline V gene are LGHDT and YNNKEL (reference sequence). The CDR3 DNA reads as TGTGCCAGCAGCCCCACAGGGGCTTTGAACACTGAAGCTTTCTTT. The encoded protein is CASSPTGALNTEAFF. The whole variable domain, remainder taken from reference TRBV3-1 and TRBJ1-1, is DTAVSQTPKYLVTQMGNDKSIKCEQNLGHDTMYWYKQDSKKFLKIMFSYNNKELIINETVPNRFSPKSPDKAHLNLHINSLELGDSAVYFCASSPTGALNTEAFFGQGTRLTVV.

This clonotype was counted ten times or more. The J gene is TRBJ1-6, the V gene TRBV10-3; 7 bases align to TRBD1. This CDR3 has 15 residues. From germline, CDR1 is ENHRY and CDR2 SYGVKD. V shed 2 bases, J shed 4 bases, and the junction held 2 bases outside the gene matches. CDR3 region: CAISERGQYNSPLHF. The CDR3 DNA is TGTGCCATCAGTGAGCGGGGACAGTATAATTCACCCCTCCACTTT.

This clonotype was seen repeatedly, ten times or more. The V gene is TRBV5-6, the J gene TRBJ2-7; a weak D match, TRBD1 (6 bases). The length of the CDR3 is 13 residues. Germline CDR1 reads SGHDT; CDR2 reads YYEEEE. V was shortened by 0 bases and J by 3 bases, with 7 bases between the two germline ends. CDR3 sequence reads: CASSLVDSYEQYF. The CDR3 nucleotides read TGTGCCAGCAGCTTGGTGGACAGCTACGAGCAGTACTTC.

This clonotype was detected only a few times. The J gene is TRBJ2-3, the V gene TRBV5-1, with D perhaps matching TRBD1 (6 bases). This CDR3 is built from 15 residues. The V gene's germline CDR1 is SGHRS and CDR2 YFSETQ. V gave up 4 bases and J gave up 1 base, with 13 bases separating them. The CDR3 coding sequence is TGCGCCAGCAGCGGGGCCAGGGGAGGCACAGATACGCAGTATTTT. Residues: CASSGARGGTDTQYF. Variable domain in full (rest from reference TRBV5-1 and TRBJ2-3): KAGVTQTPRYLIKTRGQQVTLSCSPISGHRSVSWYQQTPGQGLQFLFEYFSETQRNKGNFPGRFSGRQFSNSRSEMNVSTLELGDSALYLCASSGARGGTDTQYFGPGTRLTVL.